Listed below are T cell receptor beta chains from one sample, sequenced in a study of T cell responses to AZD1222 COVID-19 vaccine. Sequenced by immunoSEQ multiplex PCR; TCRdb stores in-frame clones only, minus some. The sample has 90,000 to 100,000 clones, more than 70% seen once. The sample here was peripheral blood, taken 28 days after the second AZD1222 dose. The source of these receptors is an adult who received the AZD1222 COVID-19 vaccine. The conserved cysteine and the conserved F or W are not part of the CDR3 here. D genes are given only for firm matches.

d_call: TRBD1
v_call: TRBV11-2
cdr3_aa: ASSSTTGAGELF

d_call: -
v_call: TRBV6-6
cdr3_aa: ASSYGRDAYNEQF

d_call: -
v_call: TRBV28
cdr3_aa: ASSLWDSPYEQY

d_call: -
v_call: TRBV6-2/TRBV6-3
cdr3_aa: ASSYQDSNSNQPQH

d_call: -
v_call: TRBV3-1/TRBV3-2
cdr3_aa: ASSQGGLALAKNIQY

d_call: -
v_call: TRBV5-1
cdr3_aa: ASSLWFGPTNEKLF

d_call: TRBD1
v_call: TRBV9
cdr3_aa: ASSQGTGDVNYGYT

d_call: -
v_call: TRBV12-3/TRBV12-4
cdr3_aa: ASSLKEGTEAF

d_call: -
v_call: TRBV3-1/TRBV3-2
cdr3_aa: ASSLGLGQQETQY

d_call: -
v_call: TRBV18
cdr3_aa: ASSLIPGPAGEQY

d_call: -
v_call: TRBV11-2
cdr3_aa: ASSDEGSYQPQH

d_call: TRBD1
v_call: TRBV7-8
cdr3_aa: ASSYRQGDTEAF

d_call: TRBD2
v_call: TRBV29-1
cdr3_aa: SLTLAGEDTQY

d_call: TRBD1
v_call: TRBV10-3
cdr3_aa: AISSRDRLYEQY

d_call: TRBD1
v_call: TRBV18
cdr3_aa: ASSGWDRGVDTEAF

d_call: -
v_call: TRBV27
cdr3_aa: ASKGLGDSGNTIY

d_call: TRBD1
v_call: TRBV11-2
cdr3_aa: ASSTGGEAFGYT

d_call: TRBD2
v_call: TRBV5-1
cdr3_aa: ASTTSGSVETQY

d_call: TRBD2
v_call: TRBV7-9
cdr3_aa: ASSASGRETQY

d_call: -
v_call: TRBV4-2
cdr3_aa: ASSQEGGHGVYLTEAF

d_call: -
v_call: TRBV20-1
cdr3_aa: SASPGEGYYGYT

d_call: -
v_call: TRBV11-2
cdr3_aa: ASSLNSRGWGNDGYT

d_call: -
v_call: TRBV5-4
cdr3_aa: ASSFSGSGNTIY

d_call: -
v_call: TRBV6-6
cdr3_aa: ASSRGLAMLSYEQY